Each of the 21 T cell receptor beta chains below was sequenced from the same sample in a study of blood T cell repertoires in COVID-19. Libraries were prepared by immunoSEQ multiplex PCR; TCRdb keeps only in-frame clonotypes and omits some of them. Among around 50,000 clones listed, over 85% were seen once. Material for sequencing was peripheral blood. Receptor source: a man in his sixties with COVID-19, enrolled during active disease.

The rearrangement uses TRBV6-6 and TRBJ1-5; TRBD1 might be the D (5 bases). The V gene's germline CDR1 is MNHNY and CDR2 SVGAGI (reference sequence). With 2 bases removed from V and 6 bases from J, the gap between germline ends came to 11 bases. The CDR3 is 14 residues long. The CDR3 coding sequence is TGTGCCAGCAGTTACGTGCAGGGAAGTCAGCCCCAGCATTTT. Translating it yields CASSYVQGSQPQHF.

This chain uses TRBV6-5 with TRBJ2-7; TRBD2 aligns across 7 bases. V lost 5 bases and J lost 2; bases outside the gene matches: 3. The CDR3 contains 13 residues. Germline values: CDR1 MNHEY, CDR2 SVGAGI. The CDR3 reads CASSPGTTYEQYF. Here the CDR3 DNA reads TGTGCCAGCAGTCCCGGGACTACCTACGAGCAGTACTTC.

The chain is built from TRBV5-4 and TRBJ2-6; D perhaps matches TRBD2 (5 bases). Germline CDR1 reads SGHNT; CDR2 reads YYREEE (reference sequence). This CDR3 comprises 16 residues. V lost 4 bases and J 0 bases, leaving 11 bases between the germline ends. The CDR3 reads CASSPPRVSGANVLTF. The CDR3 nucleotides are TGTGCCAGCAGCCCACCGCGGGTCTCTGGGGCCAACGTCCTGACTTTC.

The chain recombines TRBV27 with TRBJ2-7; 8 positions match TRBD1. Germline-derived CDR1 and CDR2 are MNHEY and SMNVEV (reference sequence). CDR3 length: 14 residues. Trimming took 3 bases from V and 2 from J; bases not matched to a gene: 3. CDR3 sequence: CASSFGQGPYEQYF. The CDR3 coding sequence is TGTGCCAGCAGTTTCGGACAGGGACCCTACGAGCAGTACTTC.

The chain is built from TRBV30 and TRBJ2-1; TRBD1 aligns across 8 bases. Germline values: CDR1 GTSNPN, CDR2 SVGIG (reference sequence). Germline trimming cut 1 base from V and 13 bases from J; bases unmatched to any gene: 15. This CDR3 region has 15 residues. The CDR3 here is CAWSAGRGLADTQFF. The CDR3 DNA reads TGTGCCTGGAGTGCAGGCAGGGGGCTAGCAGACACTCAGTTCTTC.

The rearrangement links TRBV28 to TRBJ1-5, with D uncertain. CDR3 length equals 15 residues. Trimming cost V 2 bases and J 0 bases, with 8 bases left between them. CDR1 MDHEN and CDR2 SYDVKM come from the germline V gene. The CDR3 DNA follows: TGTGCCAGCAGTTTACTAGGAGATAGCAATCAGCCCCAGCATTTT. Translating gives CASSLLGDSNQPQHF.

The chain has TRBV28 and TRBJ1-2; D is possibly TRBD1 (6 bases). V was pared by 3 bases and J by 3 bases, with 14 bases between. The V gene's germline CDR1 is MDHEN and CDR2 SYDVKM. The CDR3 covers 15 residues. DNA of the CDR3: TGTGCCAGCAGTTTTGGGGGTGGGGGCGACTATGGCTACACCTTC. This encodes CASSFGGGGDYGYTF.

The chain employs TRBV19 and TRBJ2-1; D not resolved. This CDR3 comprises 14 residues. V was shortened by 4 bases and J by 3 bases, with 10 bases between the two germline ends. Germline V gene data show CDR1 as LNHDA and CDR2 as SQIVND (reference sequence). DNA of the CDR3: TGTGCCAGTAGTACATTTGGCCTCTACAATGAGCAGTTCTTC. It is translated as CASSTFGLYNEQFF.

V usage is TRBV5-1 and J usage is TRBJ2-5; weak D call: TRBD1 (6 bases). V dropped 1 base and J dropped 2 bases, with 9 bases sitting between them. The CDR3 consists of 14 residues. CDR1 is SGHRS and CDR2 is YFSETQ in the germline V gene. CDR3 residues: CASSLLRGQETQYF. CDR3 sequence (DNA): TGCGCCAGCAGCTTGTTGAGGGGGCAAGAGACCCAGTACTTC.

The chain couples TRBV28 to TRBJ1-2, with 9 bases aligning to TRBD1. Per the germline V gene, CDR1 is MDHEN and CDR2 is SYDVKM. This CDR3 has 14 residues. V was clipped by 5 bases and J by 4 bases; unmatched bases: 5. The CDR3 reads CASSLGQGSYGYTF. The DNA for the CDR3 is TGTGCCAGCAGTCTGGGACAGGGAAGCTATGGCTACACCTTC.

The J gene is TRBJ2-1, the V gene TRBV27, with TRBD1 matching over 8 bases. CDR1 is MNHEY and CDR2 is SMNVEV in the germline V gene (reference sequence). Trimming cost V 4 bases and J 10 bases; bases outside gene matches: 6. There are 13 residues in the CDR3. CDR3 DNA: TGTGCCAGCAGTTCGCAGGGGGCGTGGGAGCAGTTCTTC. It translates to CASSSQGAWEQFF.

The chain combines TRBV19 with TRBJ1-2; D not certain. Germline CDR1 and CDR2: LNHDA and SQIVND (reference sequence). The CDR3 is made up of 13 amino acids. V was shortened by 7 bases and J by 9 bases, with 18 bases between the two germline ends. The DNA of the CDR3 is TGTGCCAGTACCAGAACGGGGAGGGTTAGCTACACCTTC. Its translation: CASTRTGRVSYTF.

The rearrangement joins TRBV5-1 to TRBJ1-2; D might be TRBD1 (5 bases). CDR1 is SGHRS and CDR2 is YFSETQ in the germline V gene. The V end was cut by 3 bases, the J end by 5 bases, with 11 bases between. The CDR3 consists of 13 residues. The CDR3 DNA sequence: TGCGCCAGCAGCTCCGAAGGGGCGTATGGCTACACCTTC. This sequence encodes CASSSEGAYGYTF.

The rearrangement links TRBV2 to TRBJ2-4; 12 bases fit TRBD2. This CDR3 is 17 amino acids long. From germline, CDR1 is SNHLY and CDR2 FYNNEI. Trimming took 7 bases from V and 3 from J; bases not matched to a gene: 10. CDR3 DNA sequence: TGTGCCAGCAATGGGCTAGCGGGAGGGCTACTCAAAAACATTCAGTACTTC. Protein: CASNGLAGGLLKNIQYF.

This chain links TRBV4-2 with TRBJ1-1; 7 bases map to TRBD1. The CDR3 contains 14 residues. Germline lookup yields CDR1 LGHNA and CDR2 YNFKEQ. The ends lost 1 base at V and 1 base at J; junction bases unmatched: 0. The CDR3 DNA reads TGTGCCAGCAGCCAAGGACAGGGGAACACTGAAGCTTTCTTT. Amino acid sequence: CASSQGQGNTEAFF.

This clone was detected only once. The V and J genes are TRBV7-9 and TRBJ1-1; D is possibly TRBD1 (6 bases). This CDR3 spans 16 amino acids. V was clipped by 3 bases and J by 1 base, with 15 bases between them. Germline CDR1 SEHNR, CDR2 FQNEAQ (reference sequence). CDR3 amino acids: CASSFRGTQGNTEAFF. CDR3 bases: TGTGCCAGCAGCTTCAGGGGCACTCAGGGGAACACTGAAGCTTTCTTT.

J is TRBJ2-7 and V is TRBV6-1; the match to TRBD1 covers 7 bases. The CDR3 length is 15 residues. Per the germline V gene, CDR1 is MNHNS and CDR2 is SASEGT. With 3 bases clipped from V and 3 bases from J, the junction kept 8 bases outside the gene matches. The DNA for the CDR3 is TGTGCCAGCAGTGAGTTACGGGACAGAGTCTACGAGCAGTACTTC. Encoded protein: CASSELRDRVYEQYF.

V is TRBV19 and J is TRBJ1-2, with no clear D. Looked up from germline, CDR1 is LNHDA and CDR2 is SQIVND (reference sequence). V was cut by 5 bases and J by 6 bases, with 10 bases left in between. This CDR3 comprises 12 residues. This CDR3 reads CASSREVDGYTF. As DNA, the CDR3 is TGTGCCAGTAGTCGGGAAGTGGATGGCTACACCTTC.

This clone was recorded a few times. The rearrangement uses TRBV2 and TRBJ1-5, with TRBD1 matching over 7 bases. After removal of 6 bases from V and 3 bases from J, the junction contained 8 bases not matched to a gene. The CDR3 runs 15 residues. The germline gives CDR1 SNHLY, CDR2 FYNNEI. The CDR3 DNA is TGTGCCAGCAGGGAGATGGGACAGCACAATCAGCCCCAGCATTTT. Its translation is CASREMGQHNQPQHF. The full variable domain, rest sourced from reference TRBV2 and TRBJ1-5, is EPEVTQTPSHQVTQMGQEVILRCVPISNHLYFYWYRQILGQKVEFLVSFYNNEISEKSEIFDDQFSVERPDGSNFTLKIRSTKLEDSAMYFCASREMGQHNQPQHFGDGTRLSIL.

The chain employs TRBV5-4 and TRBJ2-3; 7 nucleotides line up with TRBD2. Germline loops: CDR1 SGHNT, CDR2 YYREEE (reference sequence). The trim removed 4 bases at V and 6 bases at J, leaving 11 bases unmatched. The CDR3 has 15 residues. The DNA for the CDR3 is TGTGCCAGCAGCCCGGCGGAGGGACTAAGGGATACGCAGTATTTT. Protein sequence: CASSPAEGLRDTQYF. The full variable domain, with the rest looked up from reference TRBV5-4 and TRBJ2-3, is ETGVTQSPTHLIKTRGQQVTLRCSSQSGHNTVSWYQQALGQGPQFIFQYYREEENGRGNFPPRFSGLQFPNYSSELNVNALELDDSALYLCASSPAEGLRDTQYFGPGTRLTVL.

The genes are TRBV13 and TRBJ2-3, with D perhaps matching TRBD2 (6 bases). Germline CDR1 PRHDT, CDR2 FYEKMQ (reference sequence). V was shortened by 5 bases and J by 0 bases, with 9 bases between the two germline ends. This CDR3 comprises 14 residues. CDR3 bases: TGTGCCAGCAGCATCAGCGGGAGCACAGATACGCAGTATTTT. This gives the protein CASSISGSTDTQYF.